The 8 T cell receptor beta chains given below trace back to one sample, sequenced in a study of blood T cell repertoires in COVID-19. Repertoires were generated with immunoSEQ multiplex PCR, while TCRdb's copy carries only in-frame clones and drops some. The sample holds approximately 400,000 clones, roughly 90% seen once. The sequenced sample was peripheral blood. These receptors all come from a man aged 40-49 years with acute or convalescent COVID-19.

The rearrangement links TRBV24-1 to TRBJ2-5; D is uncertain. The length of the CDR3 is 13 residues. V was cut by 3 bases and J by 5 bases, with 9 bases left in between. Germline loops: CDR1 KGHDR, CDR2 SFDVKD. CDR3 protein: CATSDPGWETQYF. The CDR3 DNA sequence: TGTGCCACCAGTGATCCGGGTTGGGAGACCCAGTACTTC.

This clone came up once. V is TRBV7-8 and J is TRBJ2-3; no definite D call. Germline V lookup: CDR1 SGHVS, CDR2 FQNEAQ. V lost 1 base and J lost 5, with 4 bases in between. This CDR3 has 12 residues. DNA for the CDR3: TGTGCCAGCAGCTTAGAGCTAGATACGCAGTATTTT. Its protein product is CASSLELDTQYF.

The chain links TRBV10-3 to TRBJ1-1; 9 bases are shared with TRBD1. The CDR3 extends over 15 amino acids. Germline V CDR1 and CDR2: ENHRY, SYGVKD. The V gene end was trimmed by 8 bases and the J gene end by 0 bases; junction bases not matched to a gene: 7. CDR3 DNA sequence: TGTGCCATCTCCCCGGGACAGGGTATGAACACTGAAGCTTTCTTT. Its translation: CAISPGQGMNTEAFF.

This clone came up a few times. The rearrangement joins TRBV2 to TRBJ1-6; 9 bases agree with TRBD1. The CDR3 contains 15 residues. CDR1 is SNHLY, CDR2 FYNNEI, per germline. V shed 2 bases, J shed 9 bases, and the junction held 5 bases outside the gene matches. CDR3 bases: TGTGCCAGCAGTGAATCGACAGGGGGTAGTTCACCCCTCCACTTT. Its protein is CASSESTGGSSPLHF.

This rearrangement joins TRBV28 to TRBJ2-1, with a tentative D call TRBD1 (6 bases). Trimming pared 5 bases from V and 8 bases from J, leaving 10 bases between. The germline gives CDR1 MDHEN, CDR2 SYDVKM. The CDR3 totals 12 residues. This chain's CDR3 is CASSVQGDEQFF. Here the CDR3 DNA reads TGTGCCAGCAGTGTACAGGGCGATGAGCAGTTCTTC.

J is TRBJ1-6 and V is TRBV19; the match to TRBD1 covers 7 bases. Trimming took 8 bases from V and 6 from J; bases not matched to a gene: 13. CDR1 is LNHDA and CDR2 is SQIVND in the germline V gene (reference sequence). The CDR3 extends over 16 amino acids. The DNA for the CDR3 is TGTGCCAGTGGACCGGGAACAGGGGCGATTAATTCACCCCTCCACTTT. It is translated as CASGPGTGAINSPLHF.

The chain couples TRBV18 to TRBJ2-7; D may be TRBD1 (7 bases). Germline V gives CDR1 KGHSH, CDR2 LQKENI. The CDR3 totals 13 residues. With 2 bases removed from V and 5 bases from J, the gap between germline ends came to 10 bases. Written as DNA, the CDR3 is TGTGCCAGCTCACCATCAGGGGGGCACGAGCAGTACTTC. Translating gives CASSPSGGHEQYF.

The V gene is TRBV10-3, the J gene TRBJ2-7; D may be TRBD1 (6 bases). The CDR3 contains 16 residues. Trimming shortened V by 4 bases and J by 4 bases, and 20 bases separated the two germline ends. The germline V gene has CDR1 ENHRY and CDR2 SYGVKD. The DNA for the CDR3 is TGTGCCATCAGTGGATCCGGAGACAGGTCCCCTTACGAGCAGTACTTC. This translates into CAISGSGDRSPYEQYF.